This TCR beta chain was sequenced in a study of cytomegalovirus exposure and HLA in healthy donors. Study-wide results and limits: Under in vitro conditions, a few CMV-associated chains were confirmed as specific for CMV antigens. TCR beta chains numbering more than 150 were designated cytomegalovirus-associated.

Points on this clone: Its antigen is unknown.

Germline lookup yields CDR1 MDHEN and CDR2 SYDVKM. The ends lost 3 bases at V and 4 bases at J; junction bases unmatched: 4. The CDR3 totals 15 residues. Sequencing used immunoSEQ multiplex PCR; TCRdb keeps in-frame clones, though not all of them. The sample has 150,000 to 180,000 clones; around 84% are singletons. The sequencing sample was made of PBMCs. This sequence originates from a human donor in good health. V gene TRBV28 combines with J gene TRBJ2-2; 8 nucleotides agree with TRBD2. For the CDR3, the DNA is TGTGCCAGCAGTTTTGGACTAGCCCCCACCGGGGAGCTGTTTTTT. Its translation: CASSFGLAPTGELFF.